The 17 T cell receptor beta chains below all came from one sample that was sequenced in a study of early T cells in non-severe SARS-CoV-2 infection. TCRdb re-called the 5' RACE reads through MiXCR, storing one row per CDR3 protein. This sample yields approximately 26,000 distinct CDR3 sequences, of which less than 6.5% are seen a single time; 2% to 3% belongs to the top ten. Sequencing used whole blood. These receptors were collected from an adult who was a healthcare worker with PCR-confirmed SARS-CoV-2 infection or an uninfected control (not recorded which).

This clonotype was seen ten or more times. The chain uses TRBV19 and TRBJ1-2; D gene uncertain. Germline lookup yields CDR1 LNHDA and CDR2 SQIVND (reference sequence). Trimming left V 7 bases short and J 4 bases short, with 10 bases between. The CDR3 contains 12 residues. The chain's CDR3 is CASKHGPYGYTF. The CDR3 region has the DNA TGTGCCAGTAAACACGGGCCCTATGGCTACACCTTC.

The chain carries TRBV14 and TRBJ2-7; possibly TRBD2 for D (5 bases). V lost 1 base, J lost 0 bases, and 10 bases lay in between. The CDR3 contains 15 residues. CDR1 is SGHDN, CDR2 FVKESK, per germline. CDR3 sequence (DNA): TGTGCCAGCAGCCAAGCACTAGGGAGCTCCTACGAGCAGTACTTC. It specifies CASSQALGSSYEQYF.

J is TRBJ1-5 and V is TRBV3-1, with 9 bases lining up with TRBD1. This CDR3 contains 15 residues. Losses at the gene ends were 4 bases for V and 6 bases for J; bases not matched to a gene: 7. Germline lookup yields CDR1 LGHDT and CDR2 YNNKEL (reference sequence). The CDR3 DNA reads TGTGCCAGCAGCCCGGGGACAGGGAGTGGTCAGCCCCAGCATTTT. Protein: CASSPGTGSGQPQHF.

This clonotype came up many times. The rearrangement uses TRBV29-1 and TRBJ2-1, with 10 nucleotides matching TRBD2. Germline CDR1 reads SQVTM; CDR2 reads ANQGSEA. This CDR3 has 13 amino acids. V lost 7 bases, J lost 6 bases, and 6 bases stayed unmatched. This CDR3 reads CSGSGRVSNEQFF. As DNA, the CDR3 is TGCAGCGGAAGCGGGAGGGTTAGCAATGAGCAGTTCTTC.

There are a few counts of this clonotype. This chain uses TRBV12-3 or TRBV12-4 with TRBJ1-2; 11 positions agree with TRBD1. This CDR3 comprises 14 residues. V lost 6 bases to trimming and J lost 3 bases; unmatched junction nucleotides: 3. In DNA, the CDR3 is TGTGCCAGCAGCTGGACAGGGGGCGACTATGGCTACACCTTC. This codes for CASSWTGGDYGYTF.

This clonotype occurred many times. This chain joins TRBV7-8 and TRBJ2-1; 8 nucleotides align to TRBD2. Germline CDR1 SGHVS, CDR2 FQNEAQ. This CDR3 spans 15 amino acids. After removal of 1 base from V and 6 bases from J, the junction contained 5 bases not matched to a gene. This CDR3 is CASSLGGGRTNEQFF. CDR3 coding DNA: TGTGCCAGCAGCTTAGGTGGCGGGAGGACCAATGAGCAGTTCTTC.

The chain employs TRBV12-5 and TRBJ2-1, with a possible D match to TRBD2 (7 bases). The V gene's germline CDR1 is LGHNT and CDR2 FRNRAP. The CDR3 totals 14 residues. V lost 4 bases to trimming and J lost 8 bases, with 15 bases between them. The CDR3 sequence: CASGWGGESHEQFF. The CDR3 DNA sequence: TGTGCTAGTGGTTGGGGGGGCGAGTCGCATGAGCAGTTCTTC.

The chain recombines TRBV18 with TRBJ2-2; 10 positions agree with TRBD2. CDR1 and CDR2 (germline): KGHSH, LQKENI. The CDR3 runs 16 residues. Germline trimming cut 4 bases from V and 4 bases from J; bases unmatched to any gene: 6. This CDR3 is CASSLGLADTTGELFF. The CDR3 DNA follows: TGTGCCAGCTCACTAGGACTAGCGGATACCACCGGGGAGCTGTTTTTT.

This clonotype was seen many times. The chain uses TRBV3-1 and TRBJ2-3; 9 positions agree with TRBD1. V lost 4 bases, J lost 0 bases, and 8 bases stayed unmatched. In germline, CDR1 is LGHDT, CDR2 YNNKEL (reference sequence). The CDR3 is 17 amino acids. CDR3 loop: CASSRLQGAGSTDTQYF. In nucleotides, the CDR3 is TGTGCCAGCAGCCGCTTACAGGGGGCGGGCAGCACAGATACGCAGTATTTT.

This clonotype was counted ten times or more. J is TRBJ1-2 and V is TRBV5-1; TRBD1 agrees at 7 bases. The CDR3 spans 14 residues. V lost 0 bases and J lost 4; bases outside the gene matches: 3. CDR1 SGHRS and CDR2 YFSETQ come from the germline V gene. CDR3 protein: CASSLAGGAYGYTF. The DNA of the CDR3 is TGCGCCAGCAGCTTGGCAGGGGGTGCCTATGGCTACACCTTC.

This clonotype was seen at least ten times. The gene calls are TRBV5-1 and TRBJ1-1, with unresolved D. The germline gives CDR1 SGHRS, CDR2 YFSETQ. The CDR3 totals 13 residues. V was pared by 2 bases and J by 1 base, with 6 bases between. The CDR3 nucleotides are TGCGCCAGCAGCTTACAAGAGAACACTGAAGCTTTCTTT. This codes for CASSLQENTEAFF.

This clonotype was seen only a few times. This sequence joins TRBV19 and TRBJ2-3, with a possible D match to TRBD1 (5 bases). The CDR3 has 14 amino acids. The germline V and J ends were trimmed by 6 bases and 0 bases, with 10 bases remaining between them. In germline, CDR1 is LNHDA, CDR2 SQIVND (reference sequence). In nucleotides, the CDR3 is TGTGCCAGTAGCCTTTGGGGCAGCACAGATACGCAGTATTTT. Its protein product is CASSLWGSTDTQYF.

This clonotype has ten or more counts. The chain has TRBV11-3 and TRBJ1-6; TRBD1 is a possible D gene (6 bases). Trimming removed 4 bases at V and 5 bases at J, with 9 bases between. CDR1 is SGHNT, CDR2 YENEEA, per germline. This CDR3 region has 14 residues. The CDR3 sequence: CASSSRTDNSPLHF. The CDR3 region has the DNA TGTGCCAGCAGCTCCCGGACAGATAATTCACCCCTCCACTTT.

This clonotype occurred many times. The chain joins TRBV28 to TRBJ2-1; the match to TRBD2 covers 8 bases. The CDR3 spans 14 residues. V lost 5 bases and J lost 4; bases outside the gene matches: 4. CDR1 is MDHEN and CDR2 is SYDVKM in the germline V gene. CDR3 nucleotide sequence: TGTGCCAGCAGTCCGGGACTAGGTTACAATGAGCAGTTCTTC. Residues: CASSPGLGYNEQFF.

This clonotype appeared many times. The chain recombines TRBV7-2 with TRBJ2-3; 7 nucleotides align to TRBD2. Trimming removed 1 base from V and 4 bases from J; junction bases left unmatched: 2. Germline loops: CDR1 SGHTA, CDR2 FQGNSA. The CDR3 loop spans 14 amino acids. Here the CDR3 reads CASSLERGADTQYF. CDR3 sequence (DNA): TGTGCCAGCAGCTTAGAGCGGGGTGCAGATACGCAGTATTTT.

This sequence joins TRBV14 and TRBJ1-5; perhaps TRBD1 as D (6 bases). The CDR3 spans 19 residues. Trimming left V 2 bases short and J 2 bases short, with 22 bases between. Germline loops: CDR1 SGHDN, CDR2 FVKESK. CDR3 nucleotides: TGTGCCAGCAGCCAACAACCCCCCAAGGGCCCAGGGGGCAATCAGCCCCAGCATTTT. Encoded protein: CASSQQPPKGPGGNQPQHF.

This clonotype has a count of ten or more. This chain uses TRBV5-5 with TRBJ2-1, with a tentative D call TRBD1 (6 bases). V was pared by 2 bases and J by 4 bases, with 10 bases between. Germline CDR1 is SGHKS and CDR2 is YYEKEE (reference sequence). The CDR3 is made up of 14 amino acids. CDR3 region: CASSLGTTYNEQFF. CDR3 nucleotides: TGTGCCAGCAGCTTAGGGACAACTTACAATGAGCAGTTCTTC.